These 9 T cell receptor beta chains originate from one sample sequenced in a study of graft-versus-host responses after intestinal transplantation. The assay was immunoSEQ multiplex PCR, and TCRdb's table has in-frame clones only and misses some. Of about 23,000 clones listed, 90% are singletons. Here the sequenced sample was PBMCs, taken just over 38 days after intestinal transplant. These receptors all come from a human patient who received an intestinal transplant, so some T cells may come from the graft donor.

In this sample, this clone turned up once. The chain combines TRBV2 with TRBJ2-3; TRBD2 matches 10 bases. Germline loops: CDR1 SNHLY, CDR2 FYNNEI. CDR3 length: 15 residues. V dropped 5 bases and J dropped 5; count of bases not matched to a gene: 7. DNA of the CDR3: TGTGCCAGCAGTCCGAGCGGGAGGGCCATAGATACGCAGTATTTT. Translation: CASSPSGRAIDTQYF.

The chain couples TRBV30 to TRBJ2-7; unclear D gene. The CDR3 is 11 residues long. Trimming took 3 bases from V and 4 from J, leaving 7 bases between them. Germline CDR1 GTSNPN, CDR2 SVGIG (reference sequence). The CDR3 DNA reads TGTGCCTGGAGACACGCTTACGAGCAGTACTTC. Translation: CAWRHAYEQYF.

The V and J genes are TRBV18 and TRBJ1-5; possible D gene TRBD1, 5 bases. Germline CDR1 is KGHSH and CDR2 is LQKENI. V lost 3 bases, J lost 4 bases, and 10 bases lay in between. The CDR3 length is 14 residues. Here the CDR3 reads CASSPSGGNQPQHF. CDR3 DNA sequence: TGTGCCAGCTCACCCAGCGGGGGTAATCAGCCCCAGCATTTT.

V usage is TRBV13 and J usage is TRBJ2-7; a possible D gene is TRBD1 (5 bases). Trimming stripped 0 bases from V and 5 bases from J, with 5 bases between. The CDR3 covers 12 residues. Germline loops: CDR1 PRHDT, CDR2 FYEKMQ (reference sequence). The CDR3 coding sequence is TGTGCCAGCAGCTTAGGCAGGGACGAGCAGTACTTC. It specifies CASSLGRDEQYF.

This clone was detected only once. V is TRBV6-5 and J is TRBJ2-7; possibly TRBD2 for D (7 bases). The CDR3 consists of 15 residues. CDR1 MNHEY and CDR2 SVGAGI come from the germline V gene. V dropped 5 bases and J dropped 4 bases, with 18 bases sitting between them. In DNA form, the CDR3 reads TGTGCCAGCAGTGCCAGGGGAGGGGAAGGGTACGAGCAGTACTTC. The encoded protein is CASSARGGEGYEQYF.

The CDR3 DNA is TGTGCCAGCAGCCTTACCCTGACTAGCGGGAGGGCAGATACGCAGTATTTT. Translation gives CASSLTLTSGRADTQYF. The rearrangement links TRBV7-4 to TRBJ2-3, with 14 positions matching TRBD2. The CDR3 is 17 amino acids. Germline assignment: CDR1 SGHVT and CDR2 SQSDAQ. The junction had 8 bases not matched to a gene; V was cut back by 5 bases and J by 4 bases.

This clone was counted once. At one end, the junction sequence differs from germline, possibly due to a read error. The V call is TRBV4-1, the J call TRBJ1-2; D gene uncertain. This CDR3 region has 15 residues. Germline V gene sequence: CDR1 MGHRA, CDR2 YSYEKL. This chain's CDR3 is CANSQEEVYIYGYTF. DNA of the CDR3: TGCGCCAACAGCCAAGAAGAGGTCTACATCTATGGCTACACCTTC.

A single count supports this clone. The CDR3 loop reads CASSILRDRSFNYGYTF. The CDR3 DNA follows: TGTGCCAGCAGCATCCTCCGGGACAGGTCTTTTAACTATGGCTACACCTTC. The chain carries TRBV7-9 and TRBJ1-2; TRBD1 matches 8 bases. The ends lost 5 bases at V and 1 base at J; junction bases unmatched: 12. The CDR3 extends over 17 amino acids. CDR1 is SEHNR and CDR2 is FQNEAQ in the germline V gene (reference sequence).

This clone was recorded only once. V and J are TRBV4-3 and TRBJ2-7, with D hard to call. This CDR3 contains 13 residues. In germline, CDR1 is LGHNA, CDR2 YSLEER. Between the trimmed V and J ends, which lost 2 bases and 2 bases, there was a span of 7 bases. The CDR3 reads CASSQRIAYEQYF. The CDR3 DNA is TGCGCCAGCAGCCAACGTATTGCCTACGAGCAGTACTTC.